A selection of T cell receptor beta chains follows, all from one sample in a study of vaccination effects on CD4 cells after COVID-19. These receptors have no known antigen. TCRdb keeps only in-frame clones here, not all; method: immunoSEQ multiplex PCR. The data hold under 85,000 clones, with around 70% observed a single time. The source material was CD4+ T cells from PBMCs cultured with HCoV-229E spike peptides, sampled before COVID-19 vaccination. The receptors derive from a human donor who received a COVID-19 vaccine. The CDR3 runs from the conserved cysteine through the conserved F or W. Each record gives: J gene, V gene, D gene, CDR3 length, clone size, CDR3 protein, CDR3 DNA. A D gene is named only where the DNA matches it firmly. Size is omitted from some rows. Given values are once, few, many or a class for expanded clones.

TRBJ2-5 | TRBV5-8 | TRBD1 | 15 | - | CASSLMAGGWETQYF | TGTGCCAGCAGCTTGATGGCAGGGGGTTGGGAGACCCAGTACTTC
TRBJ1-5 | TRBV6-2/TRBV6-3 | TRBD1 | 18 | - | CASSYTGTGNPFNQPQHF | TGTGCCAGCAGTTATACCGGGACAGGGAATCCCTTCAATCAGCCCCAGCATTTT
TRBJ2-3 | TRBV2 | TRBD2 | 15 | once | CASGGAGGPTDTQYF | TGTGCCAGCGGGGGGGCGGGGGGCCCCACAGATACGCAGTATTTT
TRBJ2-3 | TRBV7-3 | TRBD2 | 16 | - | CASSRTGLAGGDTQYF | TGTGCCAGCAGCAGGACCGGACTAGCGGGGGGAGATACGCAGTATTTT
TRBJ2-3 | TRBV5-1 | TRBD1 | 16 | - | CASSLVRTGGTDTQYF | TGCGCCAGCAGCTTGGTGAGGACAGGCGGCACAGATACGCAGTATTTT
TRBJ1-4 | TRBV19 | - | 13 | - | CASSIQQREKLFF | TGTGCCAGTAGTATCCAGCAAAGGGAAAAACTGTTTTTT
TRBJ2-5 | TRBV6-1 | - | 15 | - | CASTETWGAVGTQYF | TGTGCCAGCACTGAAACTTGGGGGGCGGTTGGGACCCAGTACTTC
TRBJ2-2 | TRBV7-3 | TRBD1 | 18 | - | CASSRTGTAHPNTGELFF | TGTGCCAGCAGCCGGACCGGGACAGCTCACCCGAACACCGGGGAGCTGTTTTTT
TRBJ1-5 | TRBV10-1 | TRBD1 | 17 | - | CASSLAGGLNSNQPQHF | TGCGCCAGCAGTCTCGCAGGGGGGTTAAATAGCAATCAGCCCCAGCATTTT
TRBJ2-6 | TRBV19 | - | 18 | once | CASSIRSGVRSGANVLTF | TGTGCCAGTAGTATACGGTCAGGGGTGCGCTCTGGGGCCAACGTCCTGACTTTC
TRBJ2-1 | TRBV5-1 | TRBD1 | 14 | once | CASSADRGYNEQFF | TGCGCCAGCAGCGCGGACAGGGGTTACAATGAGCAGTTCTTC
TRBJ1-1 | TRBV11-2 | - | 15 | few | CASSLRAGDGTEAFF | TGTGCCAGCAGCTTACGGGCTGGGGACGGCACTGAAGCTTTCTTT
TRBJ2-3 | TRBV3-1/TRBV3-2 | TRBD2 | 17 | once | CASSQRPVAGSTDTQYF | TGTGCCAGCAGCCAAAGGCCCGTAGCGGGGAGCACAGATACGCAGTATTTT
TRBJ2-5 | TRBV19 | TRBD2 | 18 | - | CASSITQRGPSIQETQYF | TGTGCCAGTAGTATAACGCAGCGGGGGCCGTCAATCCAAGAGACCCAGTACTTC
TRBJ2-1 | TRBV28 | TRBD2 | 15 | - | CASSRTSGGGYEQFF | TGTGCCAGCAGTCGGACTAGCGGGGGGGGTTATGAGCAGTTCTTC
TRBJ2-6 | TRBV6-5 | - | 15 | - | CASRSPSSGANVLTF | TGTGCCAGCAGGTCTCCGAGCTCTGGGGCCAACGTCCTGACTTTC
TRBJ2-3 | TRBV3-1/TRBV3-2 | - | 16 | - | CASSPQRRGQTDTQYF | TGTGCCAGCAGCCCCCAAAGGAGGGGCCAGACAGATACGCAGTATTTT
TRBJ1-6 | TRBV19 | TRBD1 | 16 | - | CASRNRGHDYNSPLHF | TGTGCCAGTAGGAACAGGGGGCATGACTATAATTCACCCCTCCACTTT
TRBJ1-1 | TRBV6-5 | - | 14 | - | CASSYSSGGTEAFF | TGTGCCAGCAGTTACTCATCCGGAGGGACTGAAGCTTTCTTT
TRBJ1-3 | TRBV6-1 | - | 17 | few | CASSEPPPPGSGNTIYF | TGTGCCAGCAGTGAGCCCCCCCCACCAGGTAGTGGAAACACCATATATTTT
TRBJ2-2 | TRBV7-3 | - | 15 | - | CASSLLPYPPGELFF | TGTGCCAGCAGCTTATTGCCCTACCCTCCCGGGGAGCTGTTTTTT
TRBJ1-1 | TRBV6-5 | - | 15 | - | CASSYYGFMNTEAFF | TGTGCCAGCAGTTACTATGGATTCATGAACACTGAAGCTTTCTTT
TRBJ2-5 | TRBV7-3 | TRBD1 | 13 | once | CASSWDREETQYF | TGTGCCAGCAGCTGGGACAGGGAAGAGACCCAGTACTTC
TRBJ1-1 | TRBV5-1 | TRBD1 | 16 | few | CASSLERQGGNTEAFF | TGCGCCAGCAGCTTGGAACGGCAGGGGGGTAACACTGAAGCTTTCTTT
TRBJ2-2 | TRBV3-1/TRBV3-2 | - | 11 | - | CASSITGELFF | TGTGCCAGCAGCATCACCGGGGAGCTGTTTTTT
TRBJ2-1 | TRBV30 | TRBD2 | 15 | - | CAWSVGLAGENEQFF | TGTGCCTGGAGTGTAGGGCTAGCGGGGGAGAATGAGCAGTTCTTC
TRBJ2-5 | TRBV9 | TRBD2 | 16 | - | CASSAVTSGGLKTQYF | TGTGCCAGCAGCGCTGTGACTAGCGGGGGCTTAAAGACCCAGTACTTC
TRBJ2-5 | TRBV5-1 | - | 15 | - | CASKLSGWPEETQYF | TGCGCCAGCAAGCTTTCAGGGTGGCCCGAGGAGACCCAGTACTTC
TRBJ2-2 | TRBV5-1 | TRBD2 | 16 | - | CASSLSGGAGTGELFF | TGCGCCAGCAGCTTAAGCGGGGGGGCCGGAACCGGGGAGCTGTTTTTT
TRBJ2-3 | TRBV19 | - | 20 | - | CASSISVSVSWAGLTDTQYF | TGTGCCAGTAGTATTTCTGTTTCTGTCTCCTGGGCGGGGCTCACAGATACGCAGTATTTT
TRBJ1-4 | TRBV30 | - | 14 | - | CAWSLTRGGEKLFF | TGTGCCTGGAGTTTGACCCGGGGGGGGGAAAAACTGTTTTTT
TRBJ2-1 | TRBV21-1 | - | 16 | once | CASSKLNAGPLNEQFF | TGTGCCAGCAGCAAACTCAACGCGGGGCCCCTTAATGAGCAGTTCTTC
TRBJ1-4 | TRBV6-1 | - | 16 | - | CASSEVGTAYNEKLFF | TGTGCCAGCAGTGAAGTAGGAACAGCCTATAATGAAAAACTGTTTTTT
TRBJ2-1 | TRBV24-1 | TRBD1 | 16 | - | CATSDPGQGQHNEQFF | TGTGCCACCAGTGACCCGGGACAGGGTCAACACAATGAGCAGTTCTTC
TRBJ2-6 | TRBV6-2/TRBV6-3 | TRBD1 | 18 | - | CASSHRTGGNSGANVLTF | TGTGCCAGCAGTCACCGGACAGGGGGTAACTCTGGGGCCAACGTCCTGACTTTC
TRBJ1-1 | TRBV19 | - | 16 | - | CASSLQRGARGTEAFF | TGTGCCAGTAGTCTGCAGAGGGGGGCGAGGGGCACTGAAGCTTTCTTT
TRBJ2-2 | TRBV7-3 | - | 14 | - | CASSGEANTGELFF | TGTGCCAGCAGCGGTGAGGCGAACACCGGGGAGCTGTTTTTT
TRBJ1-6 | TRBV28 | TRBD1 | 16 | - | CASSLPDRGLYSPLHF | TGTGCCAGCAGTTTACCGGACAGGGGGCTTTATTCACCCCTCCACTTT
TRBJ2-3 | TRBV5-1 | TRBD2 | 15 | - | CASTQTGTSGDTQYF | TGCGCCAGCACGCAAACCGGGACTAGCGGAGATACGCAGTATTTT
TRBJ2-3 | TRBV28 | - | 13 | few | CASRTSVTDTQYF | TGTGCCAGCAGGACTAGTGTCACAGATACGCAGTATTTT
TRBJ2-2 | TRBV7-9 | TRBD1 | 16 | few | CASRLTGTGNTGELFF | TGTGCCAGCAGACTAACCGGGACAGGGAACACCGGGGAGCTGTTTTTT
TRBJ2-2 | TRBV7-8 | - | 15 | once | CASSFTGSNTGELFF | TGTGCCAGCAGCTTTACAGGGTCGAACACCGGGGAGCTGTTTTTT
TRBJ2-3 | TRBV25-1 | - | 14 | once | CASSHPGSTDTQYF | TGTGCCAGCAGTCATCCGGGGAGCACAGATACGCAGTATTTT
TRBJ2-3 | TRBV10-1 | TRBD2 | 17 | - | CASSEGTSGLRTDTQYF | TGCGCCAGCAGTGAAGGAACTAGCGGGTTACGCACAGATACGCAGTATTTT
TRBJ1-6 | TRBV3-1/TRBV3-2 | - | 17 | - | CASSPRGGGGNNSPLHF | TGTGCCAGCAGCCCACGAGGAGGGGGGGGAAATAATTCACCCCTCCACTTT
TRBJ1-2 | TRBV27 | TRBD1 | 16 | - | CASRTPGQGPSDGYTF | TGTGCCAGCAGGACTCCGGGACAGGGGCCTAGCGATGGCTACACCTTC
TRBJ1-5 | TRBV19 | - | 12 | - | CASREGNQPQHF | TGTGCCAGTAGGGAGGGAAATCAGCCCCAGCATTTT
TRBJ2-1 | TRBV2 | - | 16 | - | CASRGGGVSSYNEQFF | TGTGCCAGCAGGGGAGGAGGGGTAAGCTCCTACAATGAGCAGTTCTTC
TRBJ2-1 | TRBV10-3 | TRBD1 | 13 | - | CAISALGGYEQFF | TGTGCCATCAGTGCATTAGGGGGCTATGAGCAGTTCTTC
TRBJ2-6 | TRBV19 | TRBD1 | 17 | - | CASRDRGRASGANVLTF | TGTGCCAGTAGGGACAGGGGGCGGGCCTCTGGGGCCAACGTCCTGACTTTC